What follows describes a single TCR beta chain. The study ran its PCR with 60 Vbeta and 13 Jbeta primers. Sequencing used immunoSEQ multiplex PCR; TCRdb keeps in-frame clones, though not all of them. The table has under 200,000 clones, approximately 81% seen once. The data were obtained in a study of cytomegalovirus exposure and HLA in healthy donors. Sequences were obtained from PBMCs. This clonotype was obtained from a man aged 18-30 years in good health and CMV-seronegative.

CDR3 amino acids: CSVALGQASYEQYF. As DNA, the CDR3 is TGCAGCGTCGCCCTTGGACAGGCATCCTACGAGCAGTACTTC. The chain couples TRBV29-1 to TRBJ2-7; 7 bases are a match to TRBD1. The germline V gene has CDR1 SQVTM and CDR2 ANQGSEA. CDR3 length: 14 amino acids. Trimming removed 6 bases from V and 1 base from J; junction bases left unmatched: 9.